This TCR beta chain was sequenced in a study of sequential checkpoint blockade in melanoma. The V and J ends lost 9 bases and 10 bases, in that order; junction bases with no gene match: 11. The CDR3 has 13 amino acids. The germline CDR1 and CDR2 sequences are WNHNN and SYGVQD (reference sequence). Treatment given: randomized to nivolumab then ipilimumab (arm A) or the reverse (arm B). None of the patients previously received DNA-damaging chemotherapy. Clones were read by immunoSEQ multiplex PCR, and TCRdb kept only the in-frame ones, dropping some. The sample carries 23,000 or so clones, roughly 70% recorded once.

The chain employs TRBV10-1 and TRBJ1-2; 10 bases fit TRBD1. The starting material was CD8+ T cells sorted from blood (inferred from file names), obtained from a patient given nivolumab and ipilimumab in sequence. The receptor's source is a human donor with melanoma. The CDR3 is CASPDRGLLYYTF. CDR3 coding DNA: TGCGCCAGTCCTGACAGGGGGCTTCTCTACTACACCTTC.